These 11 T cell receptor beta chains originate from one sample sequenced in a study of CD8 T cells in Susac syndrome (dated by TCRdb to between 2018 and 2020). The library was built by means of the immunoSEQ multiplex PCR assay. RNA was extracted using the RNeasy kit, and 0.5 to 1 microgram was reverse transcribed with random hexamers. TCRdb reprocessed the public reads (quality trimming at Q25 with fastp, clone calling with MiXCR) and kept in-frame beta chains. Duplicate CDR3 protein sequences are folded into a single record with the most common DNA and genes. This sample has roughly 180,000 distinct CDR3 sequences in its table, and over 90% of those were observed once. The biggest ten clones account for more than 0.08% of the sample. The sequencing sample was made of CD4+ T cells from PBMCs. These TCRs come from a human donor with Susac syndrome.

This rearrangement joins TRBV20-1 to TRBJ2-7; D ambiguous. Germline-derived CDR1 and CDR2 are DFQATT and SNEGSKA (reference sequence). V was cut by 3 bases and J by 2 bases, with 5 bases left in between. The CDR3 is made up of 11 amino acids. The CDR3 DNA reads TGCAGTGCTAGTATCGCCTACGAGCAGTACTTC. Translated: CSASIAYEQYF.

This chain links TRBV7-3 with TRBJ1-2; D is unresolved. Germline assignment: CDR1 SGHTA and CDR2 FQGTGA. Trimming removed 5 bases at V and 2 bases at J, with 9 bases between. CDR3 length: 13 amino acids. DNA of the CDR3: TGTGCCAGCAGCCCCGACGAGAACTATGGCTACACCTTC. Amino acid sequence: CASSPDENYGYTF.

This sequence joins TRBV12-3 or TRBV12-4 and TRBJ2-7; D unresolved. The CDR3 sequence is 13 residues long. The V and J ends lost 1 base and 4 bases respectively, with 8 bases between them. CDR3 residues: CASSLGVRYEQYF. Here the CDR3 DNA reads TGTGCCAGCAGTTTAGGGGTACGGTACGAGCAGTACTTC.

CDR3 DNA: TGTGCCTGGAAGGCGGGGAGGGTCACTGAAGCTTTCTTT. It encodes CAWKAGRVTEAFF. The gene calls are TRBV30 and TRBJ1-1; D remains unclear. The germline gives CDR1 GTSNPN, CDR2 SVGIG (reference sequence). V shed 4 bases and J shed 4 bases, with 13 bases lying between them. The CDR3 length is 13 residues.

J is TRBJ2-5 and V is TRBV5-1; D possibly uses TRBD1 or TRBD2 (5 bases each). The CDR3 totals 14 residues. Germline values: CDR1 SGHRS, CDR2 YFSETQ. Trimming stripped 2 bases from V and 7 bases from J, with 15 bases between. CDR3 amino acids: CASSLGDLGGTQYF. The CDR3, as DNA: TGCGCCAGCAGCTTAGGGGACCTTGGGGGGACCCAGTACTTC.

The rearrangement joins TRBV20-1 to TRBJ1-2; the D gene is possibly TRBD1 (6 bases). Per the germline V gene, CDR1 is DFQATT and CDR2 is SNEGSKA (reference sequence). The germline V and J ends were trimmed by 0 bases and 5 bases, with 10 bases remaining between them. The CDR3 length is 13 residues. DNA for the CDR3: TGCAGTGCTAGAGAGGGGGCTCGGTATGGCTACACCTTC. Amino acid sequence: CSAREGARYGYTF.

V usage is TRBV28 and J usage is TRBJ1-2; D call uncertain. The CDR3 contains 14 residues. Germline CDR1 reads MDHEN; CDR2 reads SYDVKM. V lost 5 bases and J 3 bases, leaving 13 bases between the germline ends. The CDR3, as DNA: TGTGCCAGCAGTAGACATGGACGGGACTATGGCTACACCTTC. This gives the protein CASSRHGRDYGYTF.

The gene calls are TRBV10-3 and TRBJ2-1, with a weak D call TRBD2 (6 bases). V lost 4 bases to trimming and J lost 8 bases, with 18 bases between them. Germline-derived CDR1 and CDR2 are ENHRY and SYGVKD. There are 15 residues in the CDR3. The CDR3 is CAISATGVEGDEQFF. For the CDR3, the DNA is TGTGCCATCAGTGCCACGGGAGTGGAGGGTGATGAGCAGTTCTTC.

This clonotype showed up just once. The genes are TRBV6-2 or TRBV6-3 and TRBJ1-1; no definite D call. Trimming cost V 2 bases and J 5 bases, with 6 bases left between them. CDR1 and CDR2 (germline): MNHEY, SVGEGT. This CDR3 is 12 amino acids long. This CDR3 is CASSYDWTEAFF. The CDR3 nucleotides read TGTGCCAGCAGTTACGATTGGACTGAAGCTTTCTTT.

The genes are TRBV19 and TRBJ1-1; D is possibly TRBD1 (5 bases). The germline V and J ends were trimmed by 0 bases and 4 bases, with 15 bases remaining between them. This CDR3 has 16 amino acids. From germline, CDR1 is LNHDA and CDR2 SQIVND (reference sequence). The CDR3: CASSIDQGLPGTEAFF. The CDR3 DNA reads as TGTGCCAGTAGTATAGATCAGGGCCTCCCAGGCACTGAAGCTTTCTTT.

The chain combines TRBV15 with TRBJ2-3; D is uncertain. Trimming removed 0 bases at V and 1 base at J, with 8 bases between. The germline V gene encodes CDR1 LNHNV and CDR2 YYDKDF (reference sequence). This CDR3 has 15 residues. CDR3 protein: CATSRDRLGTDTQYF. The CDR3 coding sequence is TGTGCCACCAGCAGAGACAGGTTAGGCACAGATACGCAGTATTTT.